The 29 T cell receptor beta chains presented below share a single source sample, sequenced in a study of T-cell reconstitution after alpha-beta-depleted transplantation in children. As it was prepared, the TCRbeta library received unique molecular identifiers. TCRdb recomputed calls from the PCR reads with MiXCR, one row per CDR3 protein. Of some 280,000 distinct CDR3 sequences listed, 9.9% are singletons. This specimen was PBMCs from the stem cell graft donor, taken from the stem cell graft. The receptor set was obtained from a human donor who donated a stem cell graft to a child with SCID.

This clonotype was picked up many times. The V gene is TRBV6-5, the J gene TRBJ2-5; D is undetermined. The ends were cut back, 0 bases at V and 3 bases at J, with 8 bases in the middle. This CDR3 comprises 14 residues. CDR1 is MNHEY and CDR2 is SVGAGI in the germline V gene. The CDR3 coding sequence is TGTGCCAGCAGTTACTCCGCGGCAAAAGAGACCCAGTACTTC. Translated: CASSYSAAKETQYF.

In this sample, this clonotype turned up a few times. The V gene is TRBV5-5, the J gene TRBJ2-5, with 7 bases fitting TRBD1. Germline values: CDR1 SGHKS, CDR2 YYEKEE (reference sequence). V gave up 1 base and J gave up 2 bases; unmatched junction bases: 14. The CDR3 extends over 18 amino acids. In DNA form, the CDR3 reads TGTGCCAGCAGCTTGCCGGCGGGCTATAAGACAGGGCAAGAGACCCAGTACTTC. Its protein is CASSLPAGYKTGQETQYF. The whole variable domain, remainder taken from reference TRBV5-5 and TRBJ2-5, is DAGVTQSPTHLIKTRGQQVTLRCSPISGHKSVSWYQQVLGQGPQFIFQYYEKEERGRGNFPDRFSARQFPNYSSELNVNALLLGDSALYLCASSLPAGYKTGQETQYFGPGTRLLVL.

This clonotype came up many times. The V and J genes are TRBV20-1 and TRBJ2-1; 7 bases are shared with TRBD2. J lost 6 bases, V lost 3 bases, and 8 bases had no gene match. Looked up from germline, CDR1 is DFQATT and CDR2 is SNEGSKA (reference sequence). This CDR3 spans 14 amino acids. CDR3 coding DNA: TGCAGTGCTAGTTTTACCAGCGGGGTCAATGAGCAGTTCTTC. Amino acids: CSASFTSGVNEQFF.

As regards this clonotype: Germline and junction disagree at one end, which may indicate a read error. The chain is built from TRBV20-1 and TRBJ2-3; 10 nucleotides agree with TRBD2. The CDR3 loop spans 14 amino acids. CDR1 and CDR2 from the germline V gene are DFQATT and SNEGSKA (reference sequence). As DNA, the CDR3 is TGCGGTGCTAGAGAAGCGGGGGGGACAGATACGCAGTATTTT. This gives the protein CGAREAGGTDTQYF.

As for this clonotype: Mismatch with germline at one junction end may stem from a read error. This sequence joins TRBV4-2 and TRBJ2-2; D gene unclear. Germline V CDR1 and CDR2: LGHNA, YNFKEQ. The CDR3 sequence is 16 residues long. The CDR3 loop reads CASSLNSVANTGQLFF. In DNA form, the CDR3 reads TGTGCCAGCAGCCTAAATAGTGTCGCAAACACCGGGCAGCTGTTTTTT.

This clonotype was counted between two and nine times. The rearrangement links TRBV5-6 to TRBJ2-5; TRBD1 might be the D (6 bases). This CDR3 is built from 15 residues. From germline, CDR1 is SGHDT and CDR2 YYEEEE. V was pared by 0 bases and J by 4 bases, with 13 bases between. The CDR3 reads CASSLVGRDTETQYF. In DNA form, the CDR3 reads TGTGCCAGCAGCTTGGTGGGCAGGGACACAGAGACCCAGTACTTC.

The V gene is TRBV12-3 or TRBV12-4, the J gene TRBJ1-2, with a weak D call TRBD1 (6 bases). The CDR3 length is 14 residues. V lost 1 base and J 4 bases, leaving 10 bases between the germline ends. The CDR3 nucleotides read TGTGCCAGCAGTTTAGGGACAGAGGTCTATGGCTACACCTTC. This encodes CASSLGTEVYGYTF.

This clonotype was seen a handful of times. V usage is TRBV15 and J usage is TRBJ1-1, with 8 bases lining up with TRBD1. This CDR3 is built from 14 residues. V dropped 5 bases and J dropped 4; count of bases not matched to a gene: 6. CDR1 and CDR2 from the germline V gene are LNHNV and YYDKDF (reference sequence). The CDR3 region has the DNA TGTGCCACCAGCGGGACAGGCGCCCTCACTGAAGCTTTCTTT. This encodes CATSGTGALTEAFF.

This clonotype showed up many times. CDR3 DNA: TGTGCCAGCAGCCGGACTTCTAGCGGGGGGGCAAATGAGCAGTTCTTC. It is translated as CASSRTSSGGANEQFF. The chain employs TRBV6-5 and TRBJ2-1; 12 nucleotides align to TRBD2. The germline gives CDR1 MNHEY, CDR2 SVGAGI. The CDR3 totals 16 residues. V shed 6 bases and J 7 bases; nucleotides not matched to a gene: 10.

This clonotype came up a few times. The rearrangement uses TRBV10-3 and TRBJ2-5; TRBD2 matches 10 bases. Germline V gene lookup returns CDR1 ENHRY and CDR2 SYGVKD. There are 19 residues in the CDR3. J lost 0 bases, V lost 4 bases, and 14 bases had no gene match. The CDR3: CAISAGLAGALTYQETQYF. CDR3 nucleotides: TGTGCCATCAGTGCCGGGCTAGCGGGGGCCCTGACGTACCAAGAGACCCAGTACTTC.

The rearrangement links TRBV10-3 to TRBJ1-5; no firm D call. CDR3 size: 14 residues. Germline CDR1 is ENHRY and CDR2 is SYGVKD. V lost 6 bases, J lost 6 bases, and 15 bases lay in between. CDR3 DNA sequence: TGTGCCATCAGAGATCCGGGGTCGGGTCAGCCCCAGCATTTT. Encoded protein: CAIRDPGSGQPQHF.

The chain recombines TRBV10-3 with TRBJ1-2; D is unresolved. Germline CDR1 is ENHRY and CDR2 is SYGVKD. CDR3 length equals 13 residues. V was shortened by 4 bases and J by 11 bases, with 17 bases between the two germline ends. The CDR3 here is CAISGTDLFGYTF. CDR3 DNA: TGTGCCATCAGTGGGACGGATCTCTTTGGGTACACCTTC.

This clonotype has a handful of counts. The rearrangement joins TRBV14 to TRBJ1-1, with no clear D. Germline assignment: CDR1 SGHDN and CDR2 FVKESK. Trimming took off 4 bases at V and 6 bases at J, with 15 bases between the two ends. The CDR3 has 14 amino acids. The CDR3 loop is CASSRFQGPAEAFF. The CDR3 DNA is TGTGCCAGCAGCCGATTCCAAGGGCCCGCTGAAGCTTTCTTT.

The rearrangement links TRBV7-2 to TRBJ2-6; D possibly uses TRBD1 or TRBD2 (5 bases each). V was pared by 0 bases and J by 0 bases, with 12 bases between. The CDR3 loop spans 18 amino acids. Per the germline V gene, CDR1 is SGHTA and CDR2 is FQGNSA. The CDR3 DNA follows: TGTGCCAGCAGCTTAGCCCCGGGACGGATCTCTGGGGCCAACGTCCTGACTTTC. Amino acid sequence: CASSLAPGRISGANVLTF.

The rearrangement links TRBV7-3 to TRBJ1-2, with TRBD1 identical over 10 bases. The CDR3 extends over 13 amino acids. V gave up 3 bases and J gave up 8 bases; unmatched junction bases: 3. Germline CDR1 SGHTA, CDR2 FQGTGA. CDR3 loop: CASSFGQGGGYTF. The CDR3 bases are TGTGCCAGCAGCTTCGGACAGGGGGGGGGCTACACCTTC.

This clonotype was observed many times. The J gene is TRBJ1-1, the V gene TRBV20-1; D call uncertain. In germline, CDR1 is DFQATT, CDR2 SNEGSKA (reference sequence). The V gene lost 3 bases and the J gene lost 3 bases, with 17 bases spanning the gap. This CDR3 region has 15 residues. The CDR3 DNA sequence: TGCAGTGCTAGGTATTGGGAACGGGGTGACACTGAAGCTTTCTTT. It is translated as CSARYWERGDTEAFF.

The J gene is TRBJ1-1, the V gene TRBV7-2, with TRBD1 as a possible D gene (6 bases). Germline V CDR1 and CDR2: SGHTA, FQGNSA. CDR3 length: 16 amino acids. V lost 5 bases, J lost 2 bases, and 18 bases lay in between. CDR3 in DNA: TGTGCCAGCAGCCAAGGCGGGACACGATATAACACTGAAGCTTTCTTT. It yields the protein CASSQGGTRYNTEAFF.

The chain combines TRBV18 with TRBJ2-3; D possibly corresponds to TRBD1 (6 bases). V lost 4 bases and J 1 base, leaving 18 bases between the germline ends. From germline, CDR1 is KGHSH and CDR2 LQKENI. The CDR3 has 17 amino acids. CDR3 sequence reads: CASSQVVTGTRTDTQYF. The CDR3 DNA is TGTGCCAGCTCACAAGTTGTGACAGGCACACGCACAGATACGCAGTATTTT.

This clonotype was counted a few times. CDR3 coding DNA: TGTGCCAGCAGCCCAGTACTGGCCCGTGTAGATACGCAGTATTTT. The encoded protein is CASSPVLARVDTQYF. This chain uses TRBV9 with TRBJ2-3; D gene uncertain. Germline V gene data show CDR1 as SGDLS and CDR2 as YYNGEE. This CDR3 has 15 amino acids. Trimming removed 4 bases from V and 5 bases from J, with 17 bases in between.

This clonotype was detected a few times. This chain uses TRBV15 with TRBJ2-3; 9 bases match TRBD2. V was pared by 4 bases and J by 3 bases, with 5 bases of the junction left unmatched. Germline V CDR1 and CDR2: LNHNV, YYDKDF (reference sequence). The CDR3 runs to 15 residues. CDR3 loop: CATSIKRGVTDTQYF. Written as DNA, the CDR3 is TGTGCCACCAGCATTAAGCGGGGGGTAACAGATACGCAGTATTTT.

The V and J genes are TRBV4-2 and TRBJ2-2; 8 bases agree with TRBD2. CDR3 length equals 17 residues. Germline V gene lookup returns CDR1 LGHNA and CDR2 YNFKEQ. J gave up 4 bases and V 5 bases, and 12 bases lay outside the gene matches. In nucleotides, the CDR3 is TGTGCCAGCAGCGGCAGGAAAGCGGGGGCTCTCACCGGGGAGCTGTTTTTT. Its protein is CASSGRKAGALTGELFF.

This clonotype was detected only a few times. The CDR3 sequence: CSASDRGHTEAFF. In DNA, the CDR3 is TGCAGTGCTAGCGACAGGGGGCACACTGAAGCTTTCTTT. The J gene is TRBJ1-1, the V gene TRBV20-1, with 10 bases lining up with TRBD1. Germline V gene lookup returns CDR1 DFQATT and CDR2 SNEGSKA (reference sequence). The J segment lost 3 bases and the V segment lost 3 bases, leaving 1 base of the junction unmatched. The CDR3 consists of 13 residues.

The sample holds many counts of this clonotype. The chain employs TRBV9 and TRBJ2-3; 9 nucleotides match TRBD1. The length of the CDR3 is 17 residues. V gave up 1 base and J gave up 0 bases; unmatched junction bases: 6. CDR1 is SGDLS, CDR2 YYNGEE, per germline. The CDR3 nucleotides are TGTGCCAGCAGCGTAAGGACAGGGGACAGTAGCACAGATACGCAGTATTTT. As protein: CASSVRTGDSSTDTQYF.

The genes are TRBV20-1 and TRBJ1-2; no firm D call. This CDR3 has 15 residues. Germline V gives CDR1 DFQATT, CDR2 SNEGSKA (reference sequence). Trimming took off 3 bases at V and 2 bases at J, with 16 bases between the two ends. The CDR3 DNA sequence: TGCAGTGCTAGTAGCGGGCCGAATTTAAACTATGGCTACACCTTC. It translates to CSASSGPNLNYGYTF.

This clonotype has just a few counts. This chain uses TRBV11-2 with TRBJ2-2; no reliable D call. From germline, CDR1 is SGHAT and CDR2 FQNNGV. V lost 7 bases to trimming and J lost 0 bases, with 3 bases between them. The CDR3 is 12 amino acids. Here the CDR3 reads CASTANTGELFF. Here the CDR3 DNA reads TGTGCCAGCACCGCGAACACCGGGGAGCTGTTTTTT.

The chain couples TRBV7-2 to TRBJ1-2, with unresolved D. Trimming cost V 5 bases and J 1 base, with 14 bases left between them. The CDR3 runs 15 residues. CDR1 and CDR2 (germline): SGHTA, FQGNSA. Here the CDR3 reads CASSPSSGSNYGYTF. CDR3 coding DNA: TGTGCCAGCAGCCCATCCTCTGGGAGTAACTATGGCTACACCTTC.

The rearrangement links TRBV5-1 to TRBJ1-2; 9 bases align to TRBD1. J lost 9 bases, V lost 7 bases, and 16 bases had no gene match. Germline lookup yields CDR1 SGHRS and CDR2 YFSETQ. The CDR3 covers 15 residues. The CDR3 coding sequence is TGCGCCAGCCGCCGGGACAGGGACTTTTGGACTAGCTACACCTTC. It codes for CASRRDRDFWTSYTF.

This clonotype has a handful of counts. V and J are TRBV5-1 and TRBJ2-7, with a weak D call TRBD2 (7 bases). The germline CDR1 and CDR2 sequences are SGHRS and YFSETQ. This CDR3 has 14 amino acids. Trimming stripped 4 bases from V and 3 bases from J, with 14 bases between. The CDR3 DNA reads as TGCGCCAGCAGCAGAGGGGGGGGCAACTACGAGCAGTACTTC. Protein: CASSRGGGNYEQYF.

This clonotype was observed at least ten times. The V gene is TRBV6-4, the J gene TRBJ2-2, with 8 bases lining up with TRBD1. This CDR3 has 14 amino acids. Trimming took 5 bases from V and 7 from J; bases not matched to a gene: 6. CDR1 and CDR2 from the germline V gene are MRHNA and SNTAGT. CDR3 DNA sequence: TGTGCCAGCAGTTCACAGGGGGAAGGCGGGGAGCTGTTTTTT. It translates to CASSSQGEGGELFF.